The 14 T cell receptor beta chains presented below share a single source sample, sequenced in a study of cytomegalovirus exposure and HLA in healthy donors. Use of 60 Vbeta and 13 Jbeta primers characterized the PCR. The repertoire was sequenced with immunoSEQ multiplex PCR; TCRdb's copy has only in-frame clones and lacks some. The clone table shows 190,000 or so clones, with the ten largest holding roughly 0.7%. The source material was PBMCs. These receptors were taken from a boy aged 5-17 years in good health and CMV-seronegative.

This chain connects TRBV6-5 to TRBJ2-1; TRBD2 aligns across 7 bases. Per the germline V gene, CDR1 is MNHEY and CDR2 is SVGAGI. The J segment lost 7 bases and the V segment lost 0 bases, leaving 6 bases of the junction unmatched. The CDR3 spans 15 residues. CDR3 sequence reads: CASSYSGGGKNEQFF. In nucleotides, the CDR3 is TGTGCCAGCAGTTACTCTGGCGGGGGTAAAAATGAGCAGTTCTTC.

The V gene is TRBV7-8, the J gene TRBJ1-6; possible D gene TRBD1, 6 bases. V was pared by 5 bases and J by 14 bases, with 19 bases between. The CDR3 length is 14 residues. Germline V gives CDR1 SGHVS, CDR2 FQNEAQ. CDR3 amino acids: CASSIIQGTGSLHF. The DNA for the CDR3 is TGTGCCAGCAGCATTATACAGGGAACGGGATCCCTCCACTTT. Full variable domain (rest looked up from reference TRBV7-8 and TRBJ1-6): GAGVSQSPRYKVAKRGQDVALRCDPISGHVSLFWYQQALGQGPEFLTYFQNEAQLDKSGLPSDRFFAERPEGSVSTLKIQRTQQEDSAVYLCASSIIQGTGSLHFGNGTRLTVT.

V usage is TRBV27 and J usage is TRBJ2-3, with D tentatively TRBD2 (5 bases). CDR1 is MNHEY and CDR2 is SMNVEV in the germline V gene (reference sequence). The V and J ends lost 2 bases and 6 bases respectively, with 12 bases between them. The CDR3 spans 14 residues. The CDR3 DNA is TGTGCCAGCAGTTTAGGGTCGGGATGGGATACGCAGTATTTT. It translates to CASSLGSGWDTQYF.

J is TRBJ1-6 and V is TRBV7-9; 9 nucleotides align to TRBD1. V shed 6 bases, J shed 9 bases, and the junction held 12 bases outside the gene matches. Germline loops: CDR1 SEHNR, CDR2 FQNEAQ (reference sequence). CDR3 length equals 16 residues. In nucleotides, the CDR3 is TGTGCCAGCAGAGAGACCGGGACAGGGACTACTTCACCCCTCCACTTT. Residues: CASRETGTGTTSPLHF.

The chain employs TRBV5-4 and TRBJ1-2; tentative D call: TRBD1 (5 bases). From germline, CDR1 is SGHNT and CDR2 YYREEE (reference sequence). Trimming pared 0 bases from V and 4 bases from J, leaving 13 bases between. The CDR3 covers 15 residues. The CDR3 DNA follows: TGTGCCAGCAGCTTGGTTGGGGGGTTAGGCTATGGCTACACCTTC. Protein: CASSLVGGLGYGYTF.

J is TRBJ1-1 and V is TRBV29-1; no clear D. This CDR3 has 11 amino acids. CDR1 and CDR2 (germline): SQVTM, ANQGSEA. Trimming left V 5 bases short and J 7 bases short, with 11 bases between. The CDR3 DNA follows: TGCAGCGTTTTGGGCTTCGATGAAGCTTTCTTT. The encoded protein is CSVLGFDEAFF.

The chain links TRBV7-2 to TRBJ1-2; D ambiguous. Trimming pared 4 bases from V and 3 bases from J, leaving 12 bases between. CDR3 length: 14 residues. Per germline, CDR1 SGHTA and CDR2 FQGNSA. The CDR3 DNA reads TGTGCCAGCAGCTCGTTCGGAGGCTACTATGGCTACACCTTC. Translating it yields CASSSFGGYYGYTF.

The chain links TRBV7-9 to TRBJ2-3; maybe TRBD2 (5 bases). V was shortened by 5 bases and J by 1 base, with 13 bases between the two germline ends. This CDR3 has 15 amino acids. Germline assignment: CDR1 SEHNR and CDR2 FQNEAQ (reference sequence). CDR3 loop: CASSGRGSGTDTQYF. The CDR3 DNA reads as TGTGCCAGCAGCGGCCGGGGTAGCGGCACAGATACGCAGTATTTT. The variable domain in full, completed from reference TRBV7-9 and TRBJ2-3, reads DTGVSQNPRHKITKRGQNVTFRCDPISEHNRLYWYRQTLGQGPEFLTYFQNEAQLEKSRLLSDRFSAERPKGSFSTLEIQRTEQGDSAMYLCASSGRGSGTDTQYFGPGTRLTVL.

The V gene is TRBV12-5, the J gene TRBJ2-3; 7 bases line up with TRBD1. With V trimmed by 4 bases and J by 0 bases, 1 base remained unmatched. The CDR3 covers 14 residues. In germline, CDR1 is LGHNT, CDR2 FRNRAP. CDR3 residues: CASGSGQSTDTQYF. CDR3 nucleotides: TGTGCTAGTGGTTCGGGACAGAGCACAGATACGCAGTATTTT. Combining the CDR3 with reference TRBV12-5 and TRBJ2-3 gives the whole variable domain DARVTQTPRHKVTEMGQEVTMRCQPILGHNTVFWYRQTMMQGLELLAYFRNRAPLDDSGMPKDRFSAEMPDATLATLKIQPSEPRDSAVYFCASGSGQSTDTQYFGPGTRLTVL.

In the case of this clone: Sequence at one end of the junction differs from germline and may be a read error. This sequence joins TRBV6-6 and TRBJ2-7, with TRBD1 as a possible D gene (6 bases). The CDR3 runs to 15 residues. Germline loops: CDR1 MNHNY, CDR2 SVGAGI (reference sequence). In DNA form, the CDR3 reads TGTGCCAGCAGTTACGGTGACAGGAGCTCCTACGAGCGGTACTTC. Protein: CASSYGDRSSYERYF.

The V gene is TRBV6-1, the J gene TRBJ1-1, with D uncertain. V lost 0 bases and J lost 2, with 13 bases in between. The CDR3 contains 16 residues. Germline lookup yields CDR1 MNHNS and CDR2 SASEGT. The CDR3 region has the DNA TGTGCCAGCAGTGAAGCAAGTAGAGAGATAAACACTGAAGCTTTCTTT. Its translation: CASSEASREINTEAFF.

The chain recombines TRBV6-5 with TRBJ2-7; 7 nucleotides agree with TRBD1. The germline V gene encodes CDR1 MNHEY and CDR2 SVGAGI. The ends lost 2 bases at V and 2 bases at J; junction bases unmatched: 3. This CDR3 contains 14 residues. The CDR3 region is CASSYGQGAYEQYF. The CDR3 coding sequence is TGTGCCAGCAGTTACGGGCAGGGGGCCTACGAGCAGTACTTC.

This chain joins TRBV7-2 and TRBJ2-5; a weak D match, TRBD2 (6 bases). V lost 4 bases and J 5 bases, leaving 17 bases between the germline ends. Germline V gives CDR1 SGHTA, CDR2 FQGNSA. CDR3 length equals 15 residues. The CDR3 protein is CASSSAPGVSETQYF. CDR3 sequence (DNA): TGTGCCAGCAGCTCCGCCCCGGGGGTTTCGGAGACCCAGTACTTC.

This chain uses TRBV2 with TRBJ2-2; 9 bases line up with TRBD2. The CDR3 contains 17 residues. The V gene's germline CDR1 is SNHLY and CDR2 FYNNEI. After removal of 3 bases from V and 2 bases from J, the junction contained 7 bases not matched to a gene. The CDR3 protein is CASSDPLAGPNTGELFF. CDR3 DNA sequence: TGTGCCAGCAGTGACCCGCTAGCGGGACCTAACACCGGGGAGCTGTTTTTT.